The entry that follows covers one TCR beta chain sequence. Its specificity is not known. These data come from a study of T cell repertoires in cytomegalovirus infection. Overall study: Public TCR beta signature analysis indicated the presence of both CMV infection and matching HLA type. Findings and limits, study-wide: CMV-specific HLA-C-restricted TCR beta clonotypes dominated the ex vivo response.

V was pared by 5 bases and J by 9 bases, with 11 bases between. Looked up from germline, CDR1 is SGHAT and CDR2 is FQNNGV. This CDR3 is 13 amino acids long. TCRdb called the reads again in MiXCR, with one record for every CDR3 protein. The sample lists about 440,000 distinct CDR3 sequences; approximately 31% were seen once. The chain uses TRBV11-2 and TRBJ1-6; D is unclear. Material: PBMCs. This receptor was taken from a human donor in good health (CMV status not recorded). Some clones in this sample may be carry-over from other donors' samples. Here the CDR3 DNA reads TGTGCCAGCAGCCGAGGTTTAGGTTCACCCCTCCACTTT. Its protein is CASSRGLGSPLHF.